These 5 T cell receptor beta chains originate from one sample sequenced in a study of T-cell reconstitution after alpha-beta-depleted transplantation in children. For TCRbeta, the library was prepared with unique molecular identifiers. Each CDR3 protein is one row after TCRdb ran MiXCR on the PCR reads. This table has around 500,000 distinct CDR3 sequences, around 23% appearing once. This specimen consisted of PBMCs, mostly from graft donor cells, obtained 360 days after TCRalphabeta/CD19-depleted stem cell transplant. The source of these receptors is a boy younger than two who had a stem cell transplant for acute myeloid leukemia, so the T cells may come from the graft donor.

This clonotype turned up a few times. J is TRBJ1-1 and V is TRBV12-3 or TRBV12-4; a possible D gene is TRBD1 (5 bases). Trimming left V 7 bases short and J 5 bases short, with 14 bases between. The CDR3 length is 13 residues. DNA of the CDR3: TGTGCCAGCACCACGGACCCAGGGACTGAAGCTTTCTTT. It translates to CASTTDPGTEAFF.

This clonotype has at least ten counts. The gene calls are TRBV5-1 and TRBJ1-2; unclear D gene. CDR3 length equals 11 residues. Germline assignment: CDR1 SGHRS and CDR2 YFSETQ. V was pared by 8 bases and J by 2 bases, with 7 bases between. The CDR3 DNA is TGCGCCAGTGGTGGGAACTATGGCTACACCTTC. It specifies CASGGNYGYTF. Looking up the rest from reference TRBV5-1 and TRBJ1-2 gives the full variable domain: KAGVTQTPRYLIKTRGQQVTLSCSPISGHRSVSWYQQTPGQGLQFLFEYFSETQRNKGNFPGRFSGRQFSNSRSEMNVSTLELGDSALYLCASGGNYGYTFGSGTRLTVV.

V is TRBV12-3 or TRBV12-4 and J is TRBJ1-6; 8 bases are a match to TRBD1. This CDR3 is 13 amino acids long. The J segment lost 6 bases and the V segment lost 10 bases, leaving 5 bases of the junction unmatched. The CDR3 nucleotides are TGTGCCAACAGCCAGGGGGCTAATTCACCCCTCCACTTT. Its protein product is CANSQGANSPLHF.

This clonotype was counted only a few times. The chain employs TRBV12-3 or TRBV12-4 and TRBJ2-7; no reliable D call. The CDR3 contains 15 residues. Deletions cut 2 bases from V and 4 bases from J, with 15 bases between. The CDR3 DNA is TGTGCCAGCAGTTTACGAGGCACTCAACTTTACGAGCAGTACTTC. Translating it yields CASSLRGTQLYEQYF.

This clonotype came up many times. The genes are TRBV11-2 and TRBJ2-1, with D possibly called TRBD1 or TRBD2 (5 bases each). The CDR3 consists of 15 residues. Germline V gene data show CDR1 as SGHAT and CDR2 as FQNNGV. Trimming shortened V by 6 bases and J by 8 bases, and 20 bases separated the two germline ends. In DNA form, the CDR3 reads TGTGCCAGCAGATTGAACACCGGGGCCTTGCATGAGCAGTTCTTC. The encoded protein is CASRLNTGALHEQFF.